This is a list of T cell receptor beta chains from one sample in a study of identical twins. TCRdb re-called the 5' RACE reads with MiXCR, one entry per CDR3 protein. Of approximately 1.8 million distinct CDR3 sequences in the sample, under 35% were seen once. Source material: cord blood. The receptors come from a newborn girl in good health. CDR3s leave out the opening cysteine and the closing phenylalanine or tryptophan. Fields, in order: J gene, V gene, D gene, CDR3 protein. The D gene is left open where the match is weak.

TRBJ1-4	TRBV4-1	.	ASSQVGGLGNEKLF
TRBJ1-4	TRBV7-9	TRBD1	ASSLTRRQGGGEKLF
TRBJ1-5	TRBV6-2/TRBV6-3	.	ASSSPRRGWAQH
TRBJ1-4	TRBV5-1	.	ASSLGESEKLF
TRBJ2-7	TRBV6-1	TRBD1	ASSVRDRTYEQY
TRBJ1-2	TRBV20-1	TRBD1	SAGRGQGTYGYT
TRBJ1-1	TRBV27	.	ASSTSAGPNTEAF
TRBJ1-4	TRBV27	.	ASSLGGEVTNEKLF
TRBJ1-1	TRBV30	.	AWSVQWYTEAF
TRBJ2-3	TRBV12-3/TRBV12-4	.	ASSFSPWGASTDTQY
TRBJ2-5	TRBV5-1	.	ASSLVGVGQPRFWQY
TRBJ1-2	TRBV6-2/TRBV6-3	TRBD1	ASRIDRVDYGYT
TRBJ2-3	TRBV7-8	.	ASRQARGGDTQY
TRBJ2-3	TRBV4-1	TRBD2	ASSQDDGRAGDTQY
TRBJ2-7	TRBV20-1	TRBD1	SARDLKDRGDYEQY
TRBJ1-1	TRBV19	TRBD1	ASSRDRDYAEAF
.	TRBV20-1	.	SARDPLGGKGTQY
TRBJ2-7	TRBV6-1	TRBD2	ASSEANTGTSGNEQY
TRBJ2-1	TRBV9	.	ASSVFRATYNEQF
TRBJ1-6	TRBV6-6	.	ASSYSGQAYNSPLH
TRBJ2-3	TRBV12-3/TRBV12-4	.	ASSRLRAGTDTQY
TRBJ1-1	TRBV7-2	.	ASSLVVEMAEAF
TRBJ2-4	TRBV20-1	.	SARDPPATAKNIQY
TRBJ2-2	TRBV6-5	TRBD2	ASSSSMGLVPGELF
TRBJ1-2	TRBV20-1	.	SARESGTPDGYT
TRBJ1-2	TRBV20-1	.	SADLRFNYGYT
TRBJ1-1	TRBV5-1	TRBD1	ASSLTGMNTEAF
TRBJ1-5	TRBV2	.	ASSVNRESNQPQH
TRBJ2-3	TRBV13	TRBD2	ASSPQLAGGPTDTQY
TRBJ2-1	TRBV3-1	.	ASSQDVAASSYNEQF
TRBJ2-1	TRBV5-6	.	ASSLLTGSYNEQF
TRBJ1-1	TRBV20-1	.	SATDSLNTEAF
TRBJ2-1	TRBV27	.	ASSFYWGADNEQF
TRBJ1-2	TRBV6-1	.	ASRKRAVATGGYT
TRBJ2-5	TRBV28	.	ASSNHLGGETQY
TRBJ1-3	TRBV7-6	.	ASGSAPGGNTIY
TRBJ1-6	TRBV27	.	ASGLFPENSPLH
TRBJ1-3	TRBV4-2	.	ASTKGDGNTIY
TRBJ2-3	TRBV20-1	TRBD2	SARDGGLAGGPGDTQY
TRBJ2-3	TRBV13	.	ASSRRRVSTDTQY